This T cell receptor (beta chain) comes out of a study of cytomegalovirus exposure and HLA in healthy donors. Study-wide background: Early release data held 85 million or so unique TCRs from HLA-typed donors.

The CDR3 has 13 amino acids. V was clipped by 5 bases and J by 4 bases, with 14 bases between them. Germline V gene data show CDR1 as GTSNPN and CDR2 as SVGIG (reference sequence). The PCR had 60 Vbeta and 13 Jbeta primers. This table comes from immunoSEQ multiplex PCR, and its TCRdb copy is limited to in-frame clones, with some not included. The sample holds over 120,000 clones, around 10% seen once. The source is a man aged 50 or older in good health and CMV-seronegative. This rearrangement joins TRBV30 to TRBJ2-5; tentatively, D is TRBD1 (6 bases). The sequenced sample consisted of PBMCs. CDR3 sequence: CAWALGARETQYF. The CDR3 bases are TGTGCCTGGGCCTTGGGGGCCCGAGAGACCCAGTACTTC.